This TCR beta chain was identified during a study of cytomegalovirus exposure and HLA in healthy donors (dated by TCRdb to about 2017). Context from the whole study: According to an earlier analysis of 550 to 750 of the donors, about 190 million T cells yielded 117 million unique TCR beta sequences and approximately 300 Gb of sequence data. A handful of DR-DQ haplotypes were handled as single units for association and clustering because linkage in the cohort was strong. To decide whether each TCR beta V gene segment behaved as functional or pseudogenic, an earlier analysis of fewer than 750 of the donors relied on high-throughput TCR beta sequencing. High-throughput TCR immunosequencing, statistical association of individual TCRs with disease status, and machine learning were combined to predict cytomegalovirus infection status. HLA typing covered class I and class II loci at four-digit resolution. The study profiled the T cell repertoires of some 610 subjects by immunosequencing and related them to cytomegalovirus serostatus. Of the roughly 400 genotyped donors, approximately 83% fell in the genetic ancestry cluster associated with self-reported Caucasian donors. Among about 390 genotyped donors of the cohort, an average of approximately 240,000 unique TCR beta nucleotide sequences were sequenced per donor, roughly 20% of them non-productive. Typing coverage differed by locus: A, B, C, DRB1 and DQB1 were typed in roughly 620-630 donors, DQA1 in 500 to 550, DPA1 in over 600, and DPB1 in 450 to 480. All discovery cohort repertoires had been generated using a single sequencing platform. Donor age, sex, ethnicity and CMV serostatus were compiled together with the repertoire data. Genome-wide SNP genotypes for about three fifths of the roughly 700 donors were used in a later genetic analysis, which treated that subset as a discovery cohort. A later analysis re-examined previously published TCR beta repertoires from over 500 donors and added high-resolution HLA genotyping to investigate patterns of TCR occurrence. Besides the first cohort of 666 subjects, a separate validation cohort made up of 120 different subjects was used. About 300 gigabases of sequencing data and approximately 93 million unique TCR sequences were included in an early release covering over 600 HLA-typed donors. The aim of the study was to test whether cataloging public T cell receptors could identify signatures of past pathogen exposure. Rather than using new phenotypic data, the later analysis identified candidate immune exposures from TCR beta sequences and from how often those sequences occurred across donors. Here is what the overall study found, with its caveats: Strong co-occurrence of HLA alleles, especially DR and DQ, made assigning TCR associations to individual alleles difficult. In the study, around 160 TCR beta chains were listed as associated with cytomegalovirus. Only TCR beta chains were sequenced in this cohort, and the absence of alpha or paired-chain data limited detectable features. Most TCR sequences were observed very rarely across donors, whereas some public TCRs were present in many individuals. A later analysis associated 16,951 TCR beta sequences with specific HLA alleles at a false discovery rate of 0.05. A later analysis found that most CMV-associated TCR beta chains appeared HLA-restricted, with HLA associations seemingly driven largely by CMV exposure. Compared with equally common non-associated chains, HLA-associated TCR beta chains in a later analysis were more clonally expanded and had lower generation probabilities. A later genetic analysis reported fewer N-insertions in productive TCRs among donors in an Asian-associated ancestry cluster than the roughly 700-donor mean. A later genetic analysis associated a missense DCLRE1C variant with V-gene and J-gene trimming of TCR beta chains, and an independent cohort replicated the association. In an earlier analysis of about 600 of the donors, most TCR beta V segments appeared in productive rearrangements about 87% or about 30% of the time, broadly matching IMGT annotations. The only immune exposure information available for the cohort was CMV serostatus. In a later analysis, the rate of TCR association differed among HLA loci, with DRB1 alleles having the most associated TCRs and HLA-C alleles having the fewest. Because counts were too low, some 17 rarely observed V segments, including chromosome 9 orphons, were excluded from the earlier analysis of 587 of the donors. A group of highly shared sequence variants was considered likely to be a technical artifact of the sequencing pipeline. Some IMGT-functional V segments, including TRBV6-2 and TRBV6-3, could not be told apart with the 87-base-pair reads, so those segments were excluded. A further reported finding was that TCR beta sequences accurately predicted the HLA-A and HLA-B alleles for most subjects in the first cohort. A few of the identified cytomegalovirus-associated TCR beta chains were confirmed in vitro to be specific for cytomegalovirus antigens. Sequencing depth was assumed to be roughly uniform across donors in the presence/absence analyses, though that assumption may not hold. The authors suggested that the approach could potentially be extended to other disease states and immunological phenotypes. Linkage disequilibrium might explain the correlated functional status among segregating V segments, but an unknown experimental factor could not be ruled out. The classifier was reported to diagnose cytomegalovirus status with high specificity and sensitivity in both the original and validation cohorts. Because HLA typing was unavailable for some donors at each locus, only the typed subset was used in association tests. A later analysis reported that several top co-occurrence clusters appeared linked to parvovirus B19, influenza, CMV and Epstein-Barr virus.

CDR1 and CDR2, per the germline V gene, are KGHSH and LQKENI. The CDR3 covers 15 residues, taking in both the cysteine and the phenylalanine. Only the CDR3 part of the read is kept: 45 bases, read in frame from the first base. V gives up 3 bases and J gives up 4 bases, and the segment between their germline ends measures 13 bases. The library came from the immunoSEQ multiplex PCR assay. For the multiplex PCR, a mixture combining 60 forward primers for TCR Vbeta segments and 13 reverse primers for TCR Jbeta segments was used. The CDR3 region of rearranged TCR beta genes was amplified from genomic DNA with a multiplex PCR assay. On the Illumina HiSeq System, the amplified TCR beta libraries were sequenced as 87-base-pair reads. Processing in the source paper ran as follows. Across the roughly 670 repertoires, a later analysis counted around 80 million unique TCR beta chains, approximately 10 million of which were shared by at least two donors. To remove PCR and sequencing errors, raw reads were error-corrected and collapsed into unique sequences using a nearest-neighbor algorithm that merged closely related sequences. CDR3 sequences were aligned to IMGT reference sequences to assign V, D and J gene segments. For a sequence to be retained, a match of at least six nucleotides to both a V gene segment and a J gene segment was required. Rearrangements were classified as productive when the CDR3 lacked stop codons and remained in frame with V and J, and all other rearrangements were classified as non-productive. CDR3 was defined by IMGT convention, running from the second conserved V-encoded cysteine to the conserved J-encoded phenylalanine. The earlier analysis of fewer than 750 of the donors excluded sequences that lacked an unambiguous match to a single V gene segment. In an earlier analysis of roughly 500 of the donors, V segments were called functional above 56.7% productive rearrangements and were called segregating when the between-donor standard deviation exceeded 5%. To diagnose cytomegalovirus status from the catalog of TCR beta chain sequences, a statistical classification framework was built. A later analysis assigned V and J genes by comparing TCR nucleotide sequences with IMGT/GENE-DB human TR gene sequences. In a later analysis, CDR3 sequences and most-parsimonious VDJ recombination scenarios were assigned using the TCRdist pipeline. In a later analysis, every TCR beta chain was defined by the combination of its CDR3 amino acid sequence and its V-gene family, and reads without a unique V-gene family were dropped. A later analysis removed 550 to 650 highly shared, low-generation-probability nucleotide sequences to deal with suspected cross-contamination and a sequencing artifact. A later analysis calculated a clonal expansion index for each public chain from normalized within-repertoire ranks of inferred template counts. A later analysis computed generation probabilities with a VDJ recombination model fitted to out-of-frame rearrangements, and checked the results against IGoR. Hypergeometric tests were used in a later analysis to score TCR-TCR, TCR-HLA and TCR-CMV co-occurrence, with a repertoire-size bias correction applied to the TCR pairs. A later analysis estimated false discovery rates by permuting HLA or CMV assignments 20 times. In a later analysis, co-occurring TCRs were grouped using DBSCAN, with TCRdist sequence similarity added in when clustering inside HLA-allele-positive subsets. For co-occurrence clustering, repertoires with fewer than 30,000 or more than 120,000 public chains were excluded, along with 4 to 6 repertoires with anomalous nucleotide sharing. Held by TCRdb, this immuneACCESS table contains in-frame sequences only and omits some clones. Under half of the omission traces to an unresolved V gene where checked; the cause of the rest is unknown. Clonal size and the V and J genes are those of that table, whereas D and trimming came from the DNA. The sample table holds roughly 200,000 clones, of which 65% to 90% were seen once. Approximately 2.1% of the sample rests with the top ten.

This clone turned up a few times. It has no known antigen specificity. Base-call qualities are not available, and no considerably larger clone is one nucleotide away. In total, 630 or so healthy bone marrow donors made up the cohort. All cohort members were sampled while nominally healthy, although unrecorded immune exposures were likely present. The donor tested CMV seronegative, placing the donor among the 350 to 400 seronegative members of the cohort. A peripheral blood sample was provided by each donor, and peripheral blood mononuclear cells were used for TCR beta sequencing. The Qiagen DNeasy Blood Extraction Kit was used to extract genomic DNA from the blood cell samples.

The sample comprised PBMCs. The source of this sequence is a woman aged 45-60 years in good health and CMV-seronegative. Here the chain combines TRBV18 and TRBJ1-3; the D gene remains uncertain. The nucleotide sequence reads as follows: TGTGCCAGCTCACCGCGGACTCAAAACGGAAACACCATATATTTT. The resulting protein is CASSPRTQNGNTIYF. Supplemented by the reference TRBV18 and TRBJ1-3 proteins around the CDR3, the complete variable domain is NAGVMQNPRHLVRRRGQEARLRCSPMKGHSHVYWYRQLPEEGLKFMVYLQKENIIDESGMPKERFSAEFPKEGPSILRIQQVVRGDSAAYFCASSPRTQNGNTIYFGEGSWLTVV.